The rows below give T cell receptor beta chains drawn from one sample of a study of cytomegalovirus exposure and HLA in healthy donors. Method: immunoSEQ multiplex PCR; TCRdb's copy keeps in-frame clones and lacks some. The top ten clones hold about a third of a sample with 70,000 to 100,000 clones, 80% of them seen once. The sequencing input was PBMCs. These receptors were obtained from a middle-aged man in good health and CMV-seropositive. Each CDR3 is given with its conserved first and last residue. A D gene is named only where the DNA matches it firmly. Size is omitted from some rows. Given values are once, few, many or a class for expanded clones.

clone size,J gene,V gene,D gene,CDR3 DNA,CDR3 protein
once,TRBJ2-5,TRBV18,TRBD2,TGTGCCAGCTCACCAGGACTAGCGGGACACGAGACCCAGTACTTC,CASSPGLAGHETQYF
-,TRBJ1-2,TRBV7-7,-,TGTGCCAGCAGCTTTATTGGGGGGGCGCGTGGCTACACCTTC,CASSFIGGARGYTF
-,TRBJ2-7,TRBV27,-,TGTGCCAGCAGTTTATGGGCCACTAGAGAGCAGTACTTC,CASSLWATREQYF
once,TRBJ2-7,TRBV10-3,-,TGTGCCATCAGTGAGGGGCAGGGGCCCTACGAGCAGTACTTC,CAISEGQGPYEQYF
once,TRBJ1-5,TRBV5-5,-,TGTGCCAGCAGCTTGGTCGGGCAGGGCAGTCAGCCCCAGCATTTT,CASSLVGQGSQPQHF
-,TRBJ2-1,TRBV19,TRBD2,TGTGCCAGTAGTATAGCAGCGGGAGCAGACAATGAGCAGTTCTTC,CASSIAAGADNEQFF
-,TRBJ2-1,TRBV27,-,TGTGCCAGCAGTTCCCCTGGCGGCAATGAGCAGTTCTTC,CASSSPGGNEQFF
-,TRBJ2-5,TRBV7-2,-,TGTGCCAGCAGCTCCCAAGTGGGGCCCGAGACCCAGTACTTC,CASSSQVGPETQYF
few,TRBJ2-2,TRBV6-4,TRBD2,TGTGCCAGCAGTCGGACTAGCGGCAACACCGGGGAGCTGTTTTTT,CASSRTSGNTGELFF
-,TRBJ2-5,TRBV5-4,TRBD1,TGTGCCAGCAGCACAACAGGGGAAGAGACCCAGTACTTC,CASSTTGEETQYF
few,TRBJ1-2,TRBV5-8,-,TGTGCCAGCAGCGTCGACTACGGTGGCTACACCTTC,CASSVDYGGYTF
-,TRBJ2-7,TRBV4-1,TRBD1,TGCGCCAGCAGCTTTGGGACAGGGGGCGACGAGCAGTACTTC,CASSFGTGGDEQYF
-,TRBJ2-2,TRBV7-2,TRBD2,TGTGCCAGCAGATCCGGGACTAGCGGTCCCGGGGAGCTGTTTTTT,CASRSGTSGPGELFF
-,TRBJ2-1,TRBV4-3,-,TGCGCCAGCAGCCAAGGGGCGGACAGCAGCGGCGAGCAGTTCTTC,CASSQGADSSGEQFF
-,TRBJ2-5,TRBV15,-,TGTGCCACGACTTCGGGGGAGACCCAGTACTTC,CATTSGETQYF
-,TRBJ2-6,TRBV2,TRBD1,TGTGCCAGCGGGACAGGGGGGTTTGGGCCGTCTGGGGCCAACGTCCTGACTTTC,CASGTGGFGPSGANVLTF
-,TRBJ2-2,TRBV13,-,TGTGCCAGCAGCTTGACTCCTAACACCGGGGAGCTGTTTTTT,CASSLTPNTGELFF
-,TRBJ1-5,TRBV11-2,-,TGTGCCAGCAGCTTAGACTTAAATCAGCCCCAGCATTTT,CASSLDLNQPQHF
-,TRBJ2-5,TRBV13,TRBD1,TGTGCCAGCAGCTTCAGGGGGCGCGGGGAGACCCAGTACTTC,CASSFRGRGETQYF
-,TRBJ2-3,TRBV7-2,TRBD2,TGTGCCGGGGGGGTTCTAGCGGGAGTGGGCACAGATACGCAGTATTTT,CAGGVLAGVGTDTQYF
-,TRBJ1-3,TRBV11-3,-,TGTGCCAGCAGCTATGACAGCTCTGGAAACACCATATATTTT,CASSYDSSGNTIYF
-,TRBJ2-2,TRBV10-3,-,TGTGCCATCACGTCAGGGGATTTGAACACCGGGGAGCTGTTTTTT,CAITSGDLNTGELFF
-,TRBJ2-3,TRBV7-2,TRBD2,TGTGCCAGCAGCTTAGATGCGGGAGTAACAGATACGCAGTATTTT,CASSLDAGVTDTQYF
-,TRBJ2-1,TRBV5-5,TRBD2,TGTGCCAGCAGCTTAGGACTAGCTTGGAATGAGCAGTTCTTC,CASSLGLAWNEQFF
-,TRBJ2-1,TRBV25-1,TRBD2,TGTGCCAGCAGTAACCTAGCGGCCCCATCGAATGAGCAGTTCTTC,CASSNLAAPSNEQFF
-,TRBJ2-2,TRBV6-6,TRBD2,TGTGCCAGCCAGGGAGGGTGGGACACCGGGGAGCTGTTTTTT,CASQGGWDTGELFF
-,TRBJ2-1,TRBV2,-,TGTGCCAGTTTAACGGGAGACTCCTACAATGAGCAGTTCTTC,CASLTGDSYNEQFF
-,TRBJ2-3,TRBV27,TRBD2,TGTGCCAGTTGGGCGAATTCAGGCCTAGCGGGAGATACGCAGTATTTT,CASWANSGLAGDTQYF
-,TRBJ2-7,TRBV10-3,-,TGTGCCATCGGGCGCGGGCAACCCTACGAGCAGTACTTC,CAIGRGQPYEQYF
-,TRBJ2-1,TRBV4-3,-,TGCGCCAGCAGCCAGAACCCGGGAGTAGGTGAGCAGTTCTTC,CASSQNPGVGEQFF
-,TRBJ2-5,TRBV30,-,TGTGCCTGGACCTACGGCCGGGACATACAAGAGACCCAGTACTTC,CAWTYGRDIQETQYF
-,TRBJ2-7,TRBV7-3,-,TGTGCCAGCAGCTTAGGTCTGGGGGCATCCTACGAGCAGTACTTC,CASSLGLGASYEQYF
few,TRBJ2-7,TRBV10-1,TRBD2,TGCGCCAGTGGGAGGGGCATGATTGAGCAGTACTTC,CASGRGMIEQYF
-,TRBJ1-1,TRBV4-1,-,TGCGCCAGCAGCCAAGAGCGGCCCACTGAAGCTTTCTTT,CASSQERPTEAFF
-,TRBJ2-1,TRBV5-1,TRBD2,TGCGCCAGCACCAGCGGGGGATACAATGAGCAGTTCTTC,CASTSGGYNEQFF
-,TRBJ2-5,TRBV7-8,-,TGTGCCAGCGGAGAGGGGGGGGAGACCCAGTACTTC,CASGEGGETQYF
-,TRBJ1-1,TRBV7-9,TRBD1,TGTGCCAGCAGCTTCGACGGGACAGTGAACACTGAAGCTTTCTTT,CASSFDGTVNTEAFF
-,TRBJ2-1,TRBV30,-,TGTGCGCTAGGTCGGGACACCAATGAGCAGTTCTTC,CALGRDTNEQFF
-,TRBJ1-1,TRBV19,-,TGTGCCAGTAGGCTGGGAGAGAACACTGAAGCTTTCTTT,CASRLGENTEAFF
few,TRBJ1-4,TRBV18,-,TGTGCCAGCTCACCCACTCGGGCAACTAATGAAAAACTGTTTTTT,CASSPTRATNEKLFF
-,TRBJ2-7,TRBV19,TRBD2,TGTGCCAGTAGTATACAATCTAGCGGGAGGGACCTCTACGAGCAGTACTTC,CASSIQSSGRDLYEQYF
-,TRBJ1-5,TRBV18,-,TGTGCCAGCTCACCTGGACAGAGCAATCAGCCCCAGCATTTT,CASSPGQSNQPQHF
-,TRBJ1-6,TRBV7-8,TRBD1,TGTGCCAGCAGCTTAACAGGGGATTCACCCCTCCACTTT,CASSLTGDSPLHF
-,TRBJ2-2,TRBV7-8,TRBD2,TGTGCCAGCAGCTTCCATCTCGGACTAGCGGGAGGGGGTACCGGGGAGCTGTTTTTT,CASSFHLGLAGGGTGELFF
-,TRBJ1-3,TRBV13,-,TGTGCCAGCAGCTTAGATCCTCCACAGCTAGGAAACACCATATATTTT,CASSLDPPQLGNTIYF
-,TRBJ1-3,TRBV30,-,TGTGCCTGGAGCACCGGGGGAAACGATGGAAACACCATATATTTT,CAWSTGGNDGNTIYF
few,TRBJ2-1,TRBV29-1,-,TGCAGCGTCTTTAGCGGACTATCCTACAATGAGCAGTTCTTC,CSVFSGLSYNEQFF
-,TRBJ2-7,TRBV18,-,TGTGCCAGCTCACGACAGGCTAGTTTCTACGAGCAGTACTTC,CASSRQASFYEQYF
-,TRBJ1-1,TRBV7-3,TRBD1,TGTGCCAGCAGCGCCCGGGACAGAGAAGCTTTCTTT,CASSARDREAFF